A selection of T cell receptor beta chains follows, all from one sample in a study of early T cells in non-severe SARS-CoV-2 infection. Using its own MiXCR run on the 5' RACE reads, TCRdb lists one record per CDR3 protein. The sample holds about 100,000 distinct CDR3 sequences; approximately 13% are singletons and the top ten take about 2%. The sample was whole blood. The receptors shown here come from an adult who was a healthcare worker with PCR-confirmed SARS-CoV-2 infection or an uninfected control (not recorded which). CDR3s include the opening cysteine and the closing phenylalanine or tryptophan. D genes are given only for firm matches. Some rows have no size entry. The others give once, few or many, or a class for an expanded clone.

clone_size d_call j_call v_call cdr3_aa cdr3_nt
few . TRBJ2-2 TRBV7-2 CASSPLVTNTGELFF TGTGCCAGCAGCCCGTTGGTTACGAACACCGGGGAGCTGTTTTTT
many . TRBJ1-5 TRBV12-3/TRBV12-4 CASSDSFSNQPQHF TGTGCCAGCAGCGACAGTTTTAGCAATCAGCCCCAGCATTTT
many . TRBJ2-5 TRBV11-2 CASSLGVQETQYF TGTGCCAGCAGCTTAGGGGTCCAAGAGACCCAGTACTTC
. . TRBJ2-7 TRBV28 CASRSPAGAGYEQYF TGTGCCAGCCGAAGCCCCGCGGGGGCAGGGTACGAGCAGTACTTC
few TRBD1 TRBJ2-5 TRBV3-1 CASRKQGPEWTQYF TGTGCCAGCAGAAAACAGGGGCCGGAATGGACCCAGTACTTC
many TRBD1 TRBJ1-6 TRBV7-3 CASSLEGDRATPLHF TGTGCCAGCAGCTTGGAGGGGGACAGGGCAACACCCCTCCACTTT
many TRBD1 TRBJ2-2 TRBV20-1 CSARDHGTANTGELFF TGCAGTGCTAGGGACCACGGGACAGCTAACACCGGGGAGCTGTTTTTT
many TRBD2 TRBJ2-1 TRBV5-1 CASSLVPGTSSNEQFF TGCGCCAGCAGCTTGGTCCCCGGGACTAGCTCCAATGAGCAGTTCTTC
few TRBD1 TRBJ2-7 TRBV3-1 CASSQDLAGGKQYF TGTGCCAGCAGCCAAGATCTTGCAGGGGGTAAGCAGTACTTC
. . TRBJ2-5 TRBV7-2 CASSYISETQYF TGTGCCAGCAGCTATATCTCAGAGACCCAGTACTTC
few . TRBJ2-5 TRBV29-1 CSVDGGSGGTETQYF TGCAGCGTTGACGGAGGGTCAGGGGGAACAGAGACCCAGTACTTC
many . TRBJ2-3 TRBV24-1 CATSDLVADTQYF TGTGCCACCAGTGATTTGGTCGCAGATACGCAGTATTTT
. . TRBJ1-2 TRBV20-1 CSARGSGYGYTF TGCAGTGCTAGAGGGTCCGGCTATGGCTACACCTTC
many . TRBJ2-4 TRBV6-1 CASIPGTHSKNIQYF TGTGCCAGCATCCCCGGGACTCATTCAAAAAACATTCAGTACTTC
. TRBD1 TRBJ2-5 TRBV6-5 CASGPGGKETQYF TGTGCCAGCGGGCCAGGGGGTAAAGAGACCCAGTACTTC
many TRBD2 TRBJ2-5 TRBV7-2 CASSKRLAGSGETQYF TGTGCCAGCAGCAAACGACTAGCGGGGTCCGGGGAGACCCAGTACTTC
. . TRBJ1-4 TRBV7-7 CASSLVGGVGEKLFF TGTGCCAGCAGCTTGGTGGGGGGCGTTGGCGAAAAACTGTTTTTT
few . TRBJ1-1 TRBV27 CASSLSNGAMNTEAFF TGTGCCAGCAGTTTATCGAACGGGGCCATGAACACTGAAGCTTTCTTT
. . TRBJ1-1 TRBV11-3 CASSFRSNTEAFF TGTGCCAGCAGCTTTAGGAGTAACACTGAAGCTTTCTTT
many TRBD1 TRBJ2-7 TRBV5-4 CASSLRQGAYEQYF TGTGCCAGCAGCCTAAGACAGGGGGCCTACGAGCAGTACTTC
. . TRBJ2-5 TRBV11-2 CASSLAGGPMYQETQYF TGTGCCAGCAGCTTAGCGGGGGGCCCTATGTACCAAGAGACCCAGTACTTC
. . TRBJ1-3 TRBV6-1 CASSELGGSPGNTIYF TGTGCCAGCAGTGAACTGGGCGGGAGTCCTGGAAACACCATATATTTT
few TRBD2 TRBJ2-3 TRBV7-9 CASSPPVSGGPSTDTQYF TGTGCCAGCAGCCCCCCAGTGAGCGGGGGTCCTAGCACAGATACGCAGTATTTT
many . TRBJ2-3 TRBV24-1 CATSSGATDTQYF TGTGCCACTTCGTCGGGGGCCACAGATACGCAGTATTTT
many TRBD2 TRBJ2-1 TRBV7-3 CASSPGLAGYNEQFF TGTGCCAGTTCGCCGGGACTAGCGGGTTACAATGAGCAGTTCTTC
. . TRBJ2-1 TRBV27 CASSSAWALRDEQFF TGTGCCAGCAGCTCTGCGTGGGCTCTAAGGGATGAGCAGTTCTTC
few . TRBJ2-1 TRBV9 CASSVESFRSYNEQFF TGTGCCAGCAGCGTAGAGAGTTTTCGCTCCTACAATGAGCAGTTCTTC
. . TRBJ2-3 TRBV7-2 CASSFSAFPLTDTQYF TGTGCCAGCAGCTTCTCGGCGTTTCCTCTCACAGATACGCAGTATTTT
. . TRBJ2-3 TRBV7-2 CASSLVARDTQYF TGTGCCAGCAGCCTTGTAGCGCGTGATACGCAGTATTTT
few . TRBJ2-1 TRBV7-3 CASSSEGSSYNEQFF TGTGCCAGCAGCTCCGAGGGTAGCTCCTACAATGAGCAGTTCTTC
many TRBD2 TRBJ2-1 TRBV11-2 CATGLAGGANEQFF TGTGCCACCGGGCTGGCGGGGGGGGCCAATGAGCAGTTCTTC
. TRBD1 TRBJ1-1 TRBV4-3 CASSQDRLGTGQWSTEAFF TGCGCCAGCAGCCAAGATAGGCTTGGGACAGGACAGTGGAGCACTGAAGCTTTCTTT
few . TRBJ1-6 TRBV5-4 CASSSEPGAYSPLHF TGTGCCAGCAGCTCGGAGCCGGGCGCTTATTCACCCCTCCACTTT
. . TRBJ2-7 TRBV29-1 CSVRVSSYEQYF TGCAGCGTTCGGGTCAGCTCCTACGAGCAGTACTTC
. . TRBJ2-6 TRBV28 CASSFPANVLTF TGTGCCAGTTCATTCCCGGCCAACGTCCTGACTTTC
many TRBD1 TRBJ2-7 TRBV5-1 CASSLAIGDRVTYEQYF TGCGCCAGCAGCTTGGCCATCGGGGACAGGGTCACCTACGAGCAGTACTTC
many TRBD1 TRBJ2-7 TRBV7-2 CASSVGQSSSYEQYF TGTGCCAGCAGCGTGGGACAGAGTAGCTCCTACGAGCAGTACTTC
many . TRBJ1-2 TRBV5-6 CASSPRTNYGYTF TGTGCCAGCAGCCCCAGGACTAACTATGGCTACACCTTC
. . TRBJ1-1 TRBV3-1 CASSQDLRTEEAFF TGTGCCAGCAGCCAAGATCTCAGGACAGAAGAAGCTTTCTTT
many TRBD1 TRBJ2-1 TRBV18 CASSPPDRGYNEQFF TGTGCCAGCTCACCCCCGGACAGGGGCTACAATGAGCAGTTCTTC